Included here is one T cell receptor beta chain sequence, with context. The entry originates in a study of T-cell reconstitution after alpha-beta-depleted transplantation in children. As it was prepared, the TCRbeta library received unique molecular identifiers. A single record per CDR3 protein comes from TCRdb applying MiXCR to the PCR reads. The sample comprises over 400,000 distinct CDR3 sequences, roughly two fifths of which are singletons, and under 35% rests with the top ten. The CDR3 loop spans 15 amino acids. CDR1 and CDR2 from the germline V gene are SGHVS and FNYEAQ. Trimming stripped 2 bases from V and 2 bases from J, with 11 bases between.

V usage is TRBV7-6 and J usage is TRBJ2-3; D remains unclear. The clonotype comes from a girl aged 2-10 years with aplastic anemia, due to receive a stem cell transplant. The sequencing here drew on PBMCs, taken before TCRalphabeta/CD19-depleted stem cell transplant. The CDR3 DNA reads TGTGCCAGCAGCTTACCCGGTCTTTCCACAGATACGCAGTATTTT. Translating gives CASSLPGLSTDTQYF.